This T cell receptor beta chain stems from a study of shared clonotypes between healthy human individuals. Study outcomes and limitations: A few donors had roughly 5% of their naive CD4 clonotypes in common. The study's rarefaction showed incomplete sorted-subset sequencing despite large depth.

As to this clone: Its antigen is unidentified.

Method: immunoSEQ multiplex PCR; TCRdb's copy keeps in-frame clones and lacks some. This sample has 850,000 to 1,100,000 clones; around three quarters occur once, and the top ten carry approximately 0.95%. The TCR was taken from a man between 18 and 29 years old in good health. Some clones in this sample may be carry-over from other donors' samples. Source material: memory CD4+ T cells from PBMCs. The subset here: CD45RA-negative fraction.

CDR3 in amino acids: CASSWTTPEPGELFF. Written as DNA, the CDR3 is TGTGCCAGCAGCTGGACCACCCCAGAGCCCGGGGAGCTGTTTTTT. The chain carries TRBV7-9 and TRBJ2-2; the D is unclear. The CDR3 consists of 15 residues. CDR1 and CDR2 (germline): SEHNR, FQNEAQ (reference sequence). The germline V and J ends were trimmed by 4 bases and 6 bases, with 15 bases remaining between them. Combining the CDR3 with reference TRBV7-9 and TRBJ2-2 gives the whole variable domain DTGVSQNPRHKITKRGQNVTFRCDPISEHNRLYWYRQTLGQGPEFLTYFQNEAQLEKSRLLSDRFSAERPKGSFSTLEIQRTEQGDSAMYLCASSWTTPEPGELFFGEGSRLTVL.